The rows below give T cell receptor beta chains drawn from one sample of a study of post-analysis software for immune sequencing data. In TCRdb, the PCR reads were re-called with MiXCR into one record per CDR3 protein. The sample lists 600,000 to 750,000 distinct CDR3 sequences, approximately 60% occurring once. Material for sequencing was blood. Every receptor here comes from a girl aged 2 to 10 with multiple sclerosis. The CDR3 runs from the conserved cysteine through the conserved F or W. D genes are given only for firm matches. A clone size is listed for some rows: how often the clone was seen (once, few, many), or a class if it is expanded.

CDR3 length: 15
J gene: TRBJ2-3
clone size: once
D gene: -
V gene: TRBV7-2
CDR3 DNA: TGTGCCAGCAGCTTAGCCACATCTCTGGAGGGTACGCAGTATTTT
CDR3 protein: CASSLATSLEGTQYF

CDR3 length: 14
J gene: TRBJ2-7
clone size: -
D gene: -
V gene: TRBV25-1
CDR3 DNA: TGTGCCAGCAGTCCTCCGGGGGAGGGGGAGTCGCTGTACTTC
CDR3 protein: CASSPPGEGESLYF

CDR3 length: 15
J gene: TRBJ1-1
clone size: -
D gene: -
V gene: TRBV6-6
CDR3 DNA: TGTGCCAGCAGCCCGAGGTGGGGGGCAGACACTGAAGCTTTCTTT
CDR3 protein: CASSPRWGADTEAFF

CDR3 length: 10
J gene: TRBJ1-2
clone size: -
D gene: -
V gene: TRBV29-1
CDR3 DNA: TGCAGCGTCTCCGCTTATGGCTACACCTTC
CDR3 protein: CSVSAYGYTF

CDR3 length: 14
J gene: TRBJ1-5
clone size: -
D gene: TRBD1
V gene: TRBV11-2
CDR3 DNA: TGTGCCAGCAGCTTAGCCACAGGGGATCAGCCCCAGCATTTT
CDR3 protein: CASSLATGDQPQHF

CDR3 length: 14
J gene: TRBJ2-5
clone size: -
D gene: -
V gene: TRBV6-5
CDR3 DNA: TGTGCCAGCAGGCTGACGGGGGTACAAGAGACCCAGTACTTC
CDR3 protein: CASRLTGVQETQYF

CDR3 length: 17
J gene: TRBJ2-7
clone size: -
D gene: -
V gene: TRBV4-3
CDR3 DNA: TGCGCCAGCAGCCAAGATAGGCAGCTCCACCCAACCTACGAGCAGTACTTC
CDR3 protein: CASSQDRQLHPTYEQYF

CDR3 length: 17
J gene: TRBJ1-1
clone size: -
D gene: TRBD1
V gene: TRBV5-1
CDR3 DNA: TGCGCCAGCAGAGCCGGACAGGGGGCGATTCGGGACACTGAAGCTTTCTTT
CDR3 protein: CASRAGQGAIRDTEAFF

CDR3 length: 16
J gene: TRBJ2-3
clone size: -
D gene: -
V gene: TRBV7-2
CDR3 DNA: TGTGTCAGCAGCTTAGTGCCGGTCAGGGGCACAGATACGCAGTATTTT
CDR3 protein: CVSSLVPVRGTDTQYF

CDR3 length: 11
J gene: TRBJ2-5
clone size: -
D gene: -
V gene: TRBV7-9
CDR3 DNA: TGTGCCGGGAGGGGGGGCGAGACCCAGTACTTC
CDR3 protein: CAGRGGETQYF

CDR3 length: 18
J gene: TRBJ2-1
clone size: -
D gene: -
V gene: TRBV3-1
CDR3 DNA: TGTGCCAGCAGCCAAGATTTGGGGGGGGGCCTCTCCTACAATGAGCAGTTCTTC
CDR3 protein: CASSQDLGGGLSYNEQFF

CDR3 length: 15
J gene: TRBJ2-7
clone size: -
D gene: TRBD1
V gene: TRBV13
CDR3 DNA: TGTGCCAGCAGCCCCGAGGGACAGGGTAACCACGAGCAGTACTTC
CDR3 protein: CASSPEGQGNHEQYF

CDR3 length: 16
J gene: TRBJ2-3
clone size: -
D gene: -
V gene: TRBV3-1
CDR3 DNA: TGTGCCAGCAGCCGATCTGGCAGGATTAATACAGATACGCAGTATTTT
CDR3 protein: CASSRSGRINTDTQYF

CDR3 length: 14
J gene: TRBJ2-1
clone size: -
D gene: TRBD2
V gene: TRBV12-5
CDR3 DNA: TGTGCTAGTGTGATGCAGCGGGGTAGCAATGAGCAGTTCTTC
CDR3 protein: CASVMQRGSNEQFF

CDR3 length: 13
J gene: TRBJ1-5
clone size: -
D gene: -
V gene: TRBV20-1
CDR3 DNA: TGCAGTGCTAGAGACAGGCCCGAGCGGCCCCAGCATTTT
CDR3 protein: CSARDRPERPQHF

CDR3 length: 11
J gene: TRBJ2-3
clone size: -
D gene: -
V gene: TRBV27
CDR3 DNA: TGTGCCAGCAGTACCCCGTATACGCAGTATTTT
CDR3 protein: CASSTPYTQYF

CDR3 length: 12
J gene: TRBJ1-1
clone size: -
D gene: -
V gene: TRBV5-4
CDR3 DNA: TGTGCCAGCAGCTTCTCTGCCGCGGAAGCTTTCTTT
CDR3 protein: CASSFSAAEAFF

CDR3 length: 12
J gene: TRBJ2-1
clone size: many
D gene: -
V gene: TRBV5-1
CDR3 DNA: TGCGCCAGCAGTGGGGATTACAATGAGCAGTTCTTC
CDR3 protein: CASSGDYNEQFF

CDR3 length: 15
J gene: TRBJ2-1
clone size: -
D gene: TRBD1
V gene: TRBV29-1
CDR3 DNA: TGCAGCGTTGAAGAGGGGGGACAGGGGTGGGATGAGCAGTTCTTC
CDR3 protein: CSVEEGGQGWDEQFF

CDR3 length: 15
J gene: TRBJ1-1
clone size: -
D gene: -
V gene: TRBV10-3
CDR3 DNA: TGTGCCATCAGTGAGTCGAGGGACGGAAAGCCGGAAGCTTTCTTT
CDR3 protein: CAISESRDGKPEAFF

CDR3 length: 14
J gene: TRBJ1-2
clone size: once
D gene: -
V gene: TRBV3-1
CDR3 DNA: TGTGCCAGCAGCCAAGATAGACTGAGCTATGGCTACACCTTC
CDR3 protein: CASSQDRLSYGYTF

CDR3 length: 13
J gene: TRBJ1-2
clone size: -
D gene: -
V gene: TRBV6-1
CDR3 DNA: TGTGCCAGCAGTTCCCAGGGGATAGGTGGCTACACCTTC
CDR3 protein: CASSSQGIGGYTF

CDR3 length: 14
J gene: TRBJ2-1
clone size: -
D gene: TRBD1
V gene: TRBV7-2
CDR3 DNA: TGTGCCAGCAGTGCTCAACAGGGGGCGAATGAGCAGTTCTTC
CDR3 protein: CASSAQQGANEQFF

CDR3 length: 18
J gene: TRBJ2-1
clone size: -
D gene: -
V gene: TRBV24-1
CDR3 DNA: TGTGCCACCAGTGATTTGGGACAGGGAACTAGTGGGAGGGCCAGACAGTTCTTC
CDR3 protein: CATSDLGQGTSGRARQFF

CDR3 length: 14
J gene: TRBJ2-7
clone size: -
D gene: TRBD1
V gene: TRBV7-9
CDR3 DNA: TGTGCCAGCAGCTTGGGACAGGCCTTAGGCGAGCAGTACTTC
CDR3 protein: CASSLGQALGEQYF

CDR3 length: 14
J gene: TRBJ1-2
clone size: once
D gene: -
V gene: TRBV15
CDR3 DNA: TGTGCCACCAGCAGTCAGGAGGACCTCTATGGCTACACCTTC
CDR3 protein: CATSSQEDLYGYTF

CDR3 length: 14
J gene: TRBJ2-3
clone size: -
D gene: -
V gene: TRBV29-1
CDR3 DNA: -
CDR3 protein: CSVVVGIGTDTRYF

CDR3 length: 14
J gene: TRBJ2-7
clone size: -
D gene: TRBD1
V gene: TRBV12-3/TRBV12-4
CDR3 DNA: TGTGCCAGCACCCAGGGGGATCTAACCCACGAGCAGTACTTC
CDR3 protein: CASTQGDLTHEQYF

CDR3 length: 12
J gene: TRBJ2-1
clone size: -
D gene: -
V gene: TRBV6-2/TRBV6-3
CDR3 DNA: TGTGCCAGCAGTTACACCTACAATGAGCAGTTCTTC
CDR3 protein: CASSYTYNEQFF

CDR3 length: 16
J gene: TRBJ1-5
clone size: -
D gene: TRBD1
V gene: TRBV6-5
CDR3 DNA: TGTGCCAGCAGTATTGGGACAGGGGGCTCGGGTCAGCCCCAGCATTTT
CDR3 protein: CASSIGTGGSGQPQHF

CDR3 length: 12
J gene: TRBJ2-2
clone size: -
D gene: -
V gene: TRBV10-3
CDR3 DNA: TGTGCCATCAGAGGGGTAGTCGGGGAGCTGTTTTTT
CDR3 protein: CAIRGVVGELFF

CDR3 length: 15
J gene: TRBJ2-3
clone size: -
D gene: TRBD2
V gene: TRBV7-2
CDR3 DNA: TGTGCCAGCAGCTATTCTAGCGGGAACACAGATACGCAGTATTTT
CDR3 protein: CASSYSSGNTDTQYF

CDR3 length: 14
J gene: TRBJ2-3
clone size: -
D gene: -
V gene: TRBV4-3
CDR3 DNA: TGCGCCAGCAGCCCGGGCGTCAGGGCAGATACGCAGTATTTT
CDR3 protein: CASSPGVRADTQYF

CDR3 length: 15
J gene: TRBJ1-1
clone size: -
D gene: TRBD1
V gene: TRBV18
CDR3 DNA: TGTGCCAGCTCACCACCGGGACAGGGGAGCCCCGAAGCTTTCTTT
CDR3 protein: CASSPPGQGSPEAFF

CDR3 length: 15
J gene: TRBJ1-1
clone size: -
D gene: -
V gene: TRBV7-2
CDR3 DNA: TGTGCCAGCAGCCTAGGCGGAGGCAGGGTGACTGAAGCTTTCTTT
CDR3 protein: CASSLGGGRVTEAFF

CDR3 length: 13
J gene: TRBJ2-3
clone size: -
D gene: -
V gene: TRBV29-1
CDR3 DNA: TGCAGCGTTGAAGATCTGGGCACAGATACGCAGTATTTT
CDR3 protein: CSVEDLGTDTQYF

CDR3 length: 17
J gene: TRBJ1-2
clone size: -
D gene: -
V gene: TRBV9
CDR3 DNA: TGTGCCAGCAGCGTAGGACCCCGGGACACTGCATTTTATGGCTACACCTTC
CDR3 protein: CASSVGPRDTAFYGYTF

CDR3 length: 13
J gene: TRBJ1-6
clone size: -
D gene: -
V gene: TRBV6-2/TRBV6-3
CDR3 DNA: TGTGCCACGAAGGAACAGGGAAATTCACCCCTCCACTTT
CDR3 protein: CATKEQGNSPLHF

CDR3 length: 14
J gene: TRBJ2-7
clone size: -
D gene: -
V gene: TRBV5-1
CDR3 DNA: TGCGCCAGCAGCTTAACTCCCGATCCCTACGAGCAGTACTTC
CDR3 protein: CASSLTPDPYEQYF

CDR3 length: 13
J gene: TRBJ2-7
clone size: few
D gene: -
V gene: TRBV29-1
CDR3 DNA: TGCAGCGTTGAAGACGGCGAAGGCTACGAGCAGTACTTC
CDR3 protein: CSVEDGEGYEQYF

CDR3 length: 16
J gene: TRBJ2-1
clone size: few
D gene: -
V gene: TRBV20-1
CDR3 DNA: TGCAGTGCTAGACCCCTAACAGGGCAACCAAGGGATGAGCAGTTCTTC
CDR3 protein: CSARPLTGQPRDEQFF

CDR3 length: 14
J gene: TRBJ2-7
clone size: -
D gene: -
V gene: TRBV18
CDR3 DNA: TGTGCCAGCTCACCCAGGGAGGCCCCCTACGAGCAGTACTTC
CDR3 protein: CASSPREAPYEQYF

CDR3 length: 17
J gene: TRBJ2-3
clone size: -
D gene: -
V gene: TRBV3-1
CDR3 DNA: TGTGCCAGCAGCCAAGATATAGGAACCAACGGGGCAGATACGCAGTATTTT
CDR3 protein: CASSQDIGTNGADTQYF

CDR3 length: 11
J gene: TRBJ1-2
clone size: -
D gene: -
V gene: TRBV29-1
CDR3 DNA: TGCAGCGTGGGGGCGACAGGTTTCTACACCTTC
CDR3 protein: CSVGATGFYTF

CDR3 length: 12
J gene: TRBJ1-6
clone size: few
D gene: -
V gene: TRBV2
CDR3 DNA: TGTGCCAGCAGTCCCACCGCCTCACCCCTCCACTTT
CDR3 protein: CASSPTASPLHF